Each of the 13 T cell receptor beta chains below was sequenced from the same sample in a study of shared clonotypes between healthy human individuals. The table came from immunoSEQ multiplex PCR; TCRdb's copy has only in-frame clones and leaves some out. The repertoire holds a few million clones, with nearly 97% as singletons. Sequencing was performed on naive CD4+ T cells sorted from blood. Noted subset: CD45RA+ positively selected. These receptors came from a man between 18 and 35 years old in good health.

CDR3 in amino acids: CASSIDHRPSYEQYF. The CDR3 DNA is TGTGCCAGTAGTATAGATCACAGACCCTCCTACGAGCAGTACTTC. V gene TRBV19 combines with J gene TRBJ2-7; D unresolved. V lost 0 bases, J lost 0 bases, and 9 bases lay in between. The germline gives CDR1 LNHDA, CDR2 SQIVND (reference sequence). This CDR3 is built from 15 residues.

The chain couples TRBV15 to TRBJ2-1, with TRBD2 matching over 8 bases. Looked up from germline, CDR1 is LNHNV and CDR2 is YYDKDF (reference sequence). The CDR3 runs 15 residues. V lost 5 bases to trimming and J lost 4 bases; unmatched junction nucleotides: 7. CDR3 protein: CATSPSGGGYNEQFF. The DNA of the CDR3 is TGTGCCACCAGCCCCTCGGGGGGGGGATACAATGAGCAGTTCTTC.

About this clone itself: This sample also contains other DNA sequences that code for the same CDR3. CDR3 region: CASSPRGGYNSPLHF. The DNA of the CDR3 is TGTGCCAGCAGCCCCCGGGGAGGCTATAATTCACCCCTCCACTTT. The V and J genes are TRBV9 and TRBJ1-6, with D hard to call. The CDR3 is 15 amino acids. The V gene's germline CDR1 is SGDLS and CDR2 YYNGEE. V was shortened by 4 bases and J by 3 bases, with 11 bases between the two germline ends.

Comment on this clone: This sample also contains other DNA sequences that code for the same CDR3. V gene TRBV10-3 combines with J gene TRBJ1-2, with no clear D. Germline lookup yields CDR1 ENHRY and CDR2 SYGVKD. This CDR3 is 11 amino acids long. Trimming shortened V by 4 bases and J by 4 bases, and 4 bases separated the two germline ends. The CDR3 spells CAISGGYGYTF. CDR3 DNA: TGTGCCATCAGTGGGGGCTATGGCTACACCTTC.

With regard to this clone: At the DNA level, this CDR3 is encoded by other sequences in the same sample as well. V gene TRBV5-4 combines with J gene TRBJ1-6, with D unresolved. The CDR3 has 16 residues. V lost 4 bases to trimming and J lost 0 bases, with 11 bases between them. Germline V lookup: CDR1 SGHNT, CDR2 YYREEE (reference sequence). CDR3: CASSLEPSSYNSPLHF. The CDR3 nucleotides read TGTGCCAGCAGCCTCGAACCCAGCTCCTATAATTCACCCCTCCACTTT.

The chain joins TRBV5-1 to TRBJ2-6, with 7 positions matching TRBD1. Germline V gene lookup returns CDR1 SGHRS and CDR2 YFSETQ. J gave up 4 bases and V 4 bases, and 14 bases lay outside the gene matches. The CDR3 has 18 residues. The CDR3 bases are TGCGCCAGCAGCCCGTCGAGTCAGGGGGTACGAGGGGCCAACGTCCTGACTTTC. Translating it yields CASSPSSQGVRGANVLTF.

Comments on this clone: One end of the junction varies from germline; a read error may be responsible. This chain connects TRBV2 to TRBJ1-4, with a tentative D call TRBD1 (6 bases). Germline CDR1 is SNHLY and CDR2 is FYNNEI. There are 15 residues in the CDR3. CDR3 nucleotides: TGTGCCAGCAGTGACCCCGGGACAACAAATGAAAAACTGTTTTTT. Its protein is CASSDPGTTNEKLFF.

The V gene is TRBV5-1, the J gene TRBJ1-1; 10 positions match TRBD1. V lost 4 bases, J lost 5 bases, and 8 bases stayed unmatched. Per the germline V gene, CDR1 is SGHRS and CDR2 is YFSETQ. The CDR3 runs to 15 residues. The CDR3 coding sequence is TGCGCCAGCAGCCGAGGGACAGGGGCGGATACTGAAGCTTTCTTT. It yields the protein CASSRGTGADTEAFF.

The chain employs TRBV7-9 and TRBJ1-1; D might be TRBD1 (5 bases). This CDR3 spans 15 amino acids. CDR1 and CDR2 from the germline V gene are SEHNR and FQNEAQ (reference sequence). Trimming removed 5 bases from V and 6 bases from J, with 19 bases in between. In DNA form, the CDR3 reads TGTGCCAGCAGCCGCCGCGGGGGAGAAGGCTCTGAAGCTTTCTTT. It encodes CASSRRGGEGSEAFF.

V usage is TRBV10-3 and J usage is TRBJ1-6; 11 bases fit TRBD1. The CDR3 totals 16 residues. V shed 8 bases, J shed 5 bases, and the junction held 8 bases outside the gene matches. Looked up from germline, CDR1 is ENHRY and CDR2 is SYGVKD. The CDR3 nucleotides read TGTGCCATCCGAGGACAGGGGGCCTCGGATAATTCACCCCTCCACTTT. This sequence encodes CAIRGQGASDNSPLHF.

This clone was observed a single time. This chain connects TRBV5-4 to TRBJ1-2; D is perhaps TRBD1 (5 bases). The CDR3 is 15 residues long. Per the germline V gene, CDR1 is SGHNT and CDR2 is YYREEE (reference sequence). Trimming pared 4 bases from V and 4 bases from J, leaving 17 bases between. The DNA for the CDR3 is TGTGCCAGCAGCCCCGGGGGAGGGGAGAGCTATGGCTACACCTTC. Translating gives CASSPGGGESYGYTF.

The V and J genes are TRBV7-8 and TRBJ2-7; 12 bases align to TRBD1. The CDR3 length is 15 residues. V lost 7 bases to trimming and J lost 4 bases; unmatched junction nucleotides: 8. Looked up from germline, CDR1 is SGHVS and CDR2 is FQNEAQ. DNA of the CDR3: TGTGCCAGCACCTCTTGGGGACAGGGGGCATACGAGCAGTACTTC. Amino acids: CASTSWGQGAYEQYF.

The chain joins TRBV11-3 to TRBJ2-3, with 10 bases lining up with TRBD2. V lost 2 bases to trimming and J lost 1 base; unmatched junction nucleotides: 3. The germline CDR1 and CDR2 sequences are SGHNT and YENEEA. The CDR3 is 16 amino acids. The CDR3 loop reads CASSLRTSGRTDTQYF. The CDR3 region has the DNA TGTGCCAGCAGCTTACGGACTAGCGGTCGCACAGATACGCAGTATTTT.